This note documents a single TCR beta chain sequence. Its antigen is undetermined. The data were obtained in a study of breast tumors, draining lymph nodes, adjacent tissues. TCRdb re-analysed the multiplex PCR reads in MiXCR, keeping a single row per CDR3 protein. The data contain tens of thousands of distinct CDR3 sequences, around 50% of them seen just once; the ten biggest clones take up over 11%. Study conclusions and caveats: Tumor T cell lymph node origin was a supported hypothesis, not proven.

In germline, CDR1 is SGHTA, CDR2 FQGTGA. V shed 6 bases and J 6 bases; nucleotides not matched to a gene: 11. This CDR3 is built from 14 residues. The sequenced material came from breast tumor tissue. This receptor was obtained from a female donor with breast cancer. Some clones in this sample may be carry-over from other donors' samples. The genes are TRBV7-3 and TRBJ2-7; 7 positions match TRBD2. This chain's CDR3 is CASRYRAGRTEQYF. For the CDR3, the DNA is TGTGCCAGCAGATATCGAGCGGGACGTACCGAGCAGTACTTC.